The following is a T cell receptor (beta chain) sequence with its context. Its specificity is unknown. CDR1 MNHEY and CDR2 SVGAGI come from the germline V gene. The CDR3 has 14 amino acids. V was shortened by 3 bases and J by 4 bases, with 12 bases between the two germline ends. This specimen belongs to a study of shared clonotypes between healthy human individuals. Overall study context: Each donor's CD8 memory used one plate, CD8 naive two, each CD4 subset three.

To make CD8 memory, CD45RO+ cells were put together with CCR7-negative CD45RA+ TemRA cells. Study-level points and caveats: Exclusively blood specimens were collected; tissue repertoires likely differ. Donor scarcity curtailed the genetic and exposure-history diversity represented herein.

Generated by immunoSEQ multiplex PCR, the TCRdb table keeps only in-frame clones and is missing some. The sample includes fewer than 850,000 clones, roughly 88% seen only once; the top ten take approximately 35%. The V and J genes are TRBV6-5 and TRBJ2-5; perhaps TRBD2 as D (5 bases). The sample taken for sequencing was memory CD8+ T cells from PBMCs. As to subset: CD45RO+ cells pooled with CCR7-negative TemRA cells. This receptor was obtained from a man aged 18 to 35 in good health. Some clones in this sample may be carry-over from other donors' samples. The CDR3 loop reads CASSYSGVAETQYF. CDR3 bases: TGTGCCAGCAGTTATTCCGGGGTAGCAGAGACCCAGTACTTC.